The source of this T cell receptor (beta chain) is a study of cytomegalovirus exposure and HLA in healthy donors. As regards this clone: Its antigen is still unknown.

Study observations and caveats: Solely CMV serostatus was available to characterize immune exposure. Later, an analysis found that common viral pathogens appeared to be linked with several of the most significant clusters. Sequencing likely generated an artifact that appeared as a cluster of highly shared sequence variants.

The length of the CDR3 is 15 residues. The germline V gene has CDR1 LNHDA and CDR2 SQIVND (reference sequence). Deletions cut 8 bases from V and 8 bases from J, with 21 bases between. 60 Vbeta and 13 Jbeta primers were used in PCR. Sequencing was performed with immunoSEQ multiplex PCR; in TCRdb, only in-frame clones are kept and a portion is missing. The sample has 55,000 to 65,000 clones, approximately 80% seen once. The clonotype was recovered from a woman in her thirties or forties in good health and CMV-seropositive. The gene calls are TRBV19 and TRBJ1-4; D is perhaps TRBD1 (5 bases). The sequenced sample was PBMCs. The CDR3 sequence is CASQDLRGMREKLFF. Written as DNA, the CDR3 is TGTGCCAGTCAAGACCTAAGGGGAATGCGCGAAAAACTGTTTTTT.